The entry below describes one T cell receptor beta chain. V trimming: 1 base; J trimming: 8 bases; junction bases outside the gene matches: 10. Germline CDR1 reads SGHVS; CDR2 reads FQNEAQ. The CDR3 length is 16 residues. These data come from a study of tumor-infiltrating lymphocytes in localized non-small cell lung cancer. The assay was immunoSEQ multiplex PCR, and TCRdb's table has in-frame clones only and misses some. The data hold 25,000 or so clones, with roughly 69% observed a single time. The J gene is TRBJ2-1, the V gene TRBV7-8, with 8 positions matching TRBD2. The sequence was collected from a human donor with non-small cell lung cancer. Sequencing used lung tumor tissue. The CDR3 sequence: CASSLGEREWFDEQFF. The CDR3 DNA is TGTGCCAGCAGCTTAGGGGAGCGGGAGTGGTTTGATGAGCAGTTCTTC.